Each of the 29 T cell receptor beta chains below was sequenced from the same sample in a study of T-cell memory formation after mild COVID-19. TCRdb re-derived calls from the 5' RACE reads in MiXCR, one entry per CDR3 protein. Of 150,000 to 200,000 distinct CDR3 sequences detected, around 21% appear once; the ten largest clones hold more than 20%. The sample comprised PBMCs or a T cell subset sorted from them (not recorded which). The receptor source for this set is an adult woman who had mild COVID-19 (a few samples of this study predate the infection). Cell type and time point are not known.

V and J are TRBV29-1 and TRBJ1-2; no reliable D call. V was pared by 3 bases and J by 3 bases, with 8 bases between. Looked up from germline, CDR1 is SQVTM and CDR2 is ANQGSEA. The CDR3 totals 12 residues. The CDR3 region is CSVEEGDYGYTF. In nucleotides, the CDR3 is TGCAGCGTTGAGGAGGGCGACTATGGCTACACCTTC.

The genes are TRBV7-9 and TRBJ1-1; no clear D. Germline-derived CDR1 and CDR2 are SEHNR and FQNEAQ (reference sequence). The CDR3 covers 16 residues. With 1 base removed from V and 0 bases from J, the gap between germline ends came to 12 bases. CDR3 residues: CASSLEVGGVNTEAFF. DNA for the CDR3: TGTGCCAGCAGCTTAGAAGTCGGAGGAGTGAACACTGAAGCTTTCTTT. Full variable domain (outside the CDR3, taken from reference TRBV7-9 and TRBJ1-1): DTGVSQNPRHKITKRGQNVTFRCDPISEHNRLYWYRQTLGQGPEFLTYFQNEAQLEKSRLLSDRFSAERPKGSFSTLEIQRTEQGDSAMYLCASSLEVGGVNTEAFFGQGTRLTVV.

This chain uses TRBV7-6 with TRBJ2-3; 9 bases align to TRBD1. Germline CDR1 and CDR2: SGHVS and FNYEAQ. With 4 bases clipped from V and 3 bases from J, the junction kept 2 bases outside the gene matches. This CDR3 region has 14 residues. The CDR3 coding sequence is TGTGCCAGCAGCTACGGACAGGGGACAGATACGCAGTATTTT. Protein: CASSYGQGTDTQYF.

This clonotype was seen many times. This chain joins TRBV6-5 and TRBJ2-3, with 7 bases that match TRBD2. V gave up 4 bases and J gave up 2 bases; unmatched junction bases: 6. CDR1 is MNHEY and CDR2 is SVGAGI in the germline V gene. The CDR3 sequence is 15 residues long. As DNA, the CDR3 is TGTGCCAGCAGTTCTAGCGGACCCTCCACAGATACGCAGTATTTT. The encoded protein is CASSSSGPSTDTQYF.

A few counts support this clonotype. CDR3 region: CASSLGSGDTEAFF. The CDR3 coding sequence is TGTGCCAGCAGCCTGGGGTCGGGGGACACTGAAGCTTTCTTT. The rearrangement uses TRBV5-6 and TRBJ1-1; D may be TRBD1 (5 bases). CDR3 length: 14 residues. CDR1 is SGHDT and CDR2 is YYEEEE in the germline V gene. V was shortened by 4 bases and J by 3 bases, with 13 bases between the two germline ends.

The chain recombines TRBV7-9 with TRBJ2-7; D may be TRBD2 (6 bases). The CDR3 covers 19 residues. Between the trimmed V and J ends, which lost 2 bases and 0 bases, there was a span of 23 bases. Germline CDR1 is SEHNR and CDR2 is FQNEAQ (reference sequence). CDR3 nucleotides: TGTGCCAGCAGCTTAAAAGGCATAATGGGGCGGGGTCGCTCCTACGAGCAGTACTTC. Protein sequence: CASSLKGIMGRGRSYEQYF.

This clonotype showed up just a few times. The rearrangement uses TRBV7-3 and TRBJ2-1; D is uncertain. This CDR3 has 18 amino acids. V gave up 1 base and J gave up 5 bases, with 21 bases separating them. CDR1 is SGHTA, CDR2 FQGTGA, per germline. CDR3 in amino acids: CASSLILDGPKKDNEQFF. The CDR3 nucleotides are TGTGCCAGCAGCTTAATTTTGGACGGTCCGAAAAAAGACAATGAGCAGTTCTTC.

V is TRBV5-4 and J is TRBJ2-5; D is possibly TRBD2 (6 bases). Trimming left V 4 bases short and J 2 bases short, with 18 bases between. Germline V gives CDR1 SGHNT, CDR2 YYREEE (reference sequence). This CDR3 contains 16 residues. The CDR3 DNA sequence: TGTGCCAGCAGCGACACGGGACTTGCCTTACAAGAGACCCAGTACTTC. The encoded protein is CASSDTGLALQETQYF.

This rearrangement joins TRBV7-8 to TRBJ1-1; D not resolved. The germline V and J ends were trimmed by 5 bases and 3 bases, with 7 bases remaining between them. The CDR3 runs 12 residues. Germline values: CDR1 SGHVS, CDR2 FQNEAQ. DNA for the CDR3: TGTGCCAGCAGCCCCTGGGACACTGAAGCTTTCTTT. Amino acid sequence: CASSPWDTEAFF.

The chain links TRBV12-3 or TRBV12-4 to TRBJ2-1; TRBD1 matches at 7 bases. The CDR3 contains 16 residues. With 4 bases clipped from V and 7 bases from J, the junction kept 13 bases outside the gene matches. The CDR3 protein is CASSSEASRGSNEQFF. In DNA form, the CDR3 reads TGTGCCAGCAGTTCCGAGGCTAGCAGGGGGTCAAATGAGCAGTTCTTC.

V usage is TRBV5-4 and J usage is TRBJ1-2, with 7 bases matching TRBD1. V was clipped by 4 bases and J by 6 bases; unmatched bases: 6. Germline V lookup: CDR1 SGHNT, CDR2 YYREEE (reference sequence). This CDR3 contains 13 residues. The CDR3 here is CASSPITGDGYTF. CDR3 bases: TGTGCCAGCAGCCCGATCACAGGGGATGGCTACACCTTC.

The sample holds many counts of this clonotype. This rearrangement joins TRBV7-3 to TRBJ1-1; unclear D gene. Trimming pared 5 bases from V and 0 bases from J, leaving 13 bases between. Germline CDR1 is SGHTA and CDR2 is FQGTGA. There are 15 residues in the CDR3. DNA for the CDR3: TGTGCCAGCAGCCCCGGCGAGGCCTTGAACACTGAAGCTTTCTTT. It yields the protein CASSPGEALNTEAFF. Full variable domain (remainder filled in from reference TRBV7-3 and TRBJ1-1): GAGVSQTPSNKVTEKGKYVELRCDPISGHTALYWYRQSLGQGPEFLIYFQGTGAADDSGLPNDRFFAVRPEGSVSTLKIQRTERGDSAVYLCASSPGEALNTEAFFGQGTRLTVV.

On this clonotype itself: A read error may produce the germline difference seen at one junction end. This chain joins TRBV7-9 and TRBJ2-3; no firm D call. This CDR3 comprises 14 residues. CDR1 is SEHNR, CDR2 FQNEAQ, per germline (reference sequence). CDR3 loop: CDSSFGAFSDTQYF. The CDR3, as DNA: TGTGACAGCAGCTTTGGTGCCTTCTCCGATACGCAGTATTTT.

This chain uses TRBV5-1 with TRBJ2-7, with D possibly being TRBD1 (6 bases). Germline CDR1 and CDR2: SGHRS and YFSETQ. The CDR3 covers 14 residues. The germline V and J ends were trimmed by 10 bases and 2 bases, with 19 bases remaining between them. CDR3 sequence: CACRQDLGTYEQYF. The CDR3 DNA is TGCGCCTGCCGACAGGACCTGGGAACCTACGAGCAGTACTTC.

As for this clonotype: Germline and junction disagree at one end, which may indicate a read error. The genes are TRBV6-5 and TRBJ2-5; 9 nucleotides agree with TRBD1. The CDR3 totals 15 residues. The germline V gene has CDR1 MNHEY and CDR2 SVGAGI. The chain's CDR3 is CASSYKNRGLETQCF. DNA for the CDR3: TGTGCCAGCAGCTACAAAAACAGGGGGCTCGAGACCCAGTGCTTC.

There are a few counts of this clonotype. This chain uses TRBV6-2 or TRBV6-3 with TRBJ1-5; no definite D call. V shed 6 bases and J shed 0 bases, with 15 bases lying between them. This CDR3 contains 16 residues. Germline V gene sequence: CDR1 MNHEY, CDR2 SVGEGT. The CDR3 spells CASSPSGGLSNQPQHF. In DNA, the CDR3 is TGTGCCAGCAGCCCCTCAGGCGGTCTTAGCAATCAGCCCCAGCATTTT.

Note on this clonotype: One junction end disagrees with the germline gene, perhaps due to a read error. The rearrangement links TRBV9 to TRBJ1-2; the D is unclear. Germline lookup yields CDR1 SGDLS and CDR2 YYNGEE. CDR3 length: 11 amino acids. The CDR3 reads CASSSYPARGF. The CDR3 region has the DNA TGTGCCAGCAGCTCCTATCCTGCCCGGGGCTTC.

The rearrangement links TRBV6-7 to TRBJ1-5, with D hard to call. TRBV6-7 is an ORF, with its function uncertain. V dropped 0 bases and J dropped 7 bases, with 10 bases sitting between them. This CDR3 is 14 amino acids long. The CDR3 nucleotides are TGTGCCAGCAGTTACTCCGGAATTATGCAGCCCCAGCATTTT. Its translation is CASSYSGIMQPQHF.

The chain carries TRBV6-1 and TRBJ1-2, with 10 bases fitting TRBD1. V shed 5 bases, J shed 13 bases, and the junction held 10 bases outside the gene matches. CDR3 length: 13 residues. Germline CDR1 reads MNHNS; CDR2 reads SASEGT. The CDR3 coding sequence is TGTGCCAGCAGTCCCCGGGACAGGGGAAGGGTCACCTTC. This encodes CASSPRDRGRVTF.

This clonotype was observed a few times. This chain links TRBV4-1 with TRBJ2-7; the D gene is possibly TRBD2 (5 bases). V was trimmed by 4 bases and J by 3 bases, leaving 16 bases between them. CDR3 length: 15 residues. From germline, CDR1 is MGHRA and CDR2 YSYEKL. The CDR3 loop reads CASSPPENRDYEQYF. The DNA for the CDR3 is TGCGCCAGCAGCCCTCCTGAAAACCGGGACTACGAGCAGTACTTC.

V gene TRBV4-1 combines with J gene TRBJ1-3; D ambiguous. Trimming pared 1 base from V and 4 bases from J, leaving 8 bases between. This CDR3 spans 14 amino acids. Germline V gene data show CDR1 as MGHRA and CDR2 as YSYEKL. The CDR3 bases are TGCGCCAGCAGCCAAGCAGATTTGGGAAACACCATATATTTT. Residues: CASSQADLGNTIYF.

This clonotype was seen more than once but under ten times. V usage is TRBV5-1 and J usage is TRBJ2-1, with D perhaps TRBD2 (6 bases). V shed 4 bases and J shed 8 bases, with 10 bases lying between them. CDR3 length: 12 residues. CDR1 and CDR2 (germline): SGHRS, YFSETQ. CDR3 DNA: TGCGCCAGCAGCATAGCGGCGGATGAGCAGTTCTTC. It is translated as CASSIAADEQFF. Full variable domain (outside the CDR3, taken from reference TRBV5-1 and TRBJ2-1): KAGVTQTPRYLIKTRGQQVTLSCSPISGHRSVSWYQQTPGQGLQFLFEYFSETQRNKGNFPGRFSGRQFSNSRSEMNVSTLELGDSALYLCASSIAADEQFFGPGTRLTVL.

Only a few counts were recorded for this clonotype. The rearrangement links TRBV10-2 to TRBJ2-5; D might be TRBD1 (5 bases). This CDR3 is built from 13 residues. From germline, CDR1 is WSHSY and CDR2 SAAADI. V lost 7 bases and J lost 1, with 10 bases in between. CDR3: CASTQGFQETQYF. CDR3 DNA: TGCGCCAGCACCCAGGGTTTCCAAGAGACCCAGTACTTC.

Regarding this clonotype: Sequence at one end of the junction differs from germline and may be a read error. This chain uses TRBV7-9 with TRBJ1-1, with TRBD1 matching 7 bases. Looked up from germline, CDR1 is SEHNR and CDR2 is FQNEAQ (reference sequence). The CDR3 length is 16 residues. This CDR3 is CASSLWGTEKNTEALF. In nucleotides, the CDR3 is TGTGCCAGCAGCTTATGGGGGACAGAGAAGAACACTGAAGCTTTATTT.

This clonotype was recorded a few times. This chain links TRBV23-1 with TRBJ2-5, with 10 bases fitting TRBD2. TRBV23-1 qualifies as an ORF whose function is uncertain. The CDR3 runs to 14 residues. The ends lost 7 bases at V and 7 bases at J; junction bases unmatched: 9. For the CDR3, the DNA is TGCGCCAGCAAAAAGAAGTCTAGCGGGGGGACCCAGTACTTC. Its translation: CASKKKSSGGTQYF.

The chain joins TRBV12-3 or TRBV12-4 to TRBJ1-5; D gene unclear. The CDR3 has 12 amino acids. With 5 bases removed from V and 5 bases from J, the gap between germline ends came to 7 bases. As DNA, the CDR3 is TGTGCCAGCAGTCCCACCGATCAGCCCCAGCATTTT. Translating gives CASSPTDQPQHF.

The chain links TRBV7-6 to TRBJ2-7; TRBD2 matches 15 bases. Germline loops: CDR1 SGHVS, CDR2 FNYEAQ. Trimming took 4 bases from V and 6 from J; bases not matched to a gene: 7. The CDR3 spans 16 residues. The DNA of the CDR3 is TGTGCCAGCAGCTCCGGACTAGCGGGAGGGCCAAGCGAGCAGTACTTC. Residues: CASSSGLAGGPSEQYF.

This chain uses TRBV20-1 with TRBJ2-3, with unresolved D. V was trimmed by 6 bases and J by 1 base, leaving 14 bases between them. This CDR3 has 14 residues. Germline V CDR1 and CDR2: DFQATT, SNEGSKA (reference sequence). This chain's CDR3 is CSAIPHVGTDTQYF. CDR3 in DNA: TGCAGTGCCATACCTCACGTCGGCACAGATACGCAGTATTTT.

This clonotype showed up just a few times. This sequence joins TRBV19 and TRBJ2-7; 8 positions match TRBD2. The germline gives CDR1 LNHDA, CDR2 SQIVND (reference sequence). The V gene end was trimmed by 2 bases and the J gene end by 5 bases; junction bases not matched to a gene: 8. CDR3 length: 15 amino acids. The CDR3 bases are TGTGCCAGTAGTATATCCCCGGGAGGGCCGGACGAGCAGTACTTC. It codes for CASSISPGGPDEQYF.